The 31 T cell receptor beta chains below come from one sample, sequenced in a study of blood T cells in healthy people across ages. With a J-beta primer mix and a sample-barcoded 5' primer, a second PCR ran roughly 6 to 12 cycles. TCRdb passed the 5' RACE reads through MiXCR, listing each CDR3 protein once. The table has 1 million or so distinct CDR3 sequences, around 45% seen once. The sequenced material came from blood. The receptors shown here come from a woman in her sixties or seventies in good health.

This chain connects TRBV5-1 to TRBJ2-3; 9 nucleotides align to TRBD1. CDR1 and CDR2 (germline): SGHRS, YFSETQ. V was pared by 3 bases and J by 6 bases, with 5 bases of the junction left unmatched. The CDR3 is 14 residues long. This CDR3 is CASSWTGDEDTQYF. The CDR3 region has the DNA TGCGCCAGCAGCTGGACAGGGGATGAGGATACGCAGTATTTT.

This clonotype turned up a few times. The rearrangement uses TRBV27 and TRBJ2-3; D uncertain. V was shortened by 3 bases and J by 4 bases, with 8 bases between the two germline ends. CDR3 length: 13 amino acids. In germline, CDR1 is MNHEY, CDR2 SMNVEV (reference sequence). The CDR3 loop is CASSLGFADTQYF. The CDR3 DNA reads as TGTGCCAGCAGTTTGGGGTTTGCAGATACGCAGTATTTT.

The table lists this clonotype with a few counts. This chain connects TRBV3-1 to TRBJ2-7; 7 bases agree with TRBD2. The CDR3 totals 19 residues. CDR1 and CDR2 from the germline V gene are LGHDT and YNNKEL (reference sequence). V trimming: 0 bases; J trimming: 3 bases; junction bases outside the gene matches: 17. As DNA, the CDR3 is TGTGCCAGCAGCCAAGAGTTCCTAGCGCGGGAGCCTCTACTCTACGAGCAGTACTTC. It encodes CASSQEFLAREPLLYEQYF.

V usage is TRBV10-3 and J usage is TRBJ2-7, with D maybe TRBD2 (6 bases). CDR3 length: 16 amino acids. The V end lost 2 bases, the J end lost 2 bases, and 16 bases lay between the germline ends. Germline-derived CDR1 and CDR2 are ENHRY and SYGVKD. CDR3 sequence: CAISELGLRKTYEQYF. The CDR3 DNA reads as TGTGCCATCAGTGAGCTAGGACTACGCAAGACCTACGAGCAGTACTTC.

This rearrangement joins TRBV21-1 to TRBJ2-7; the table's D gene call, TRBD2, was not cross checked with the DNA. TRBV21-1 is described as a pseudogene. This CDR3 has 15 residues. The CDR3 reads CASNLRTSGVGEQYF. Written as DNA, the CDR3 is TGTGCCAGCAACCTACGGACTAGCGGGGTAGGCGAGCAGTACTTC.

The CDR3 nucleotides read TGCGCCAGCAGCTTGTACCGGGACGCCGGCACCAATGAGCAGTTCTTC. Amino acid sequence: CASSLYRDAGTNEQFF. The chain has TRBV5-1 and TRBJ2-1; the D call may be TRBD1 or TRBD2 (5 bases each). V lost 1 base, J lost 6 bases, and 17 bases lay in between. The CDR3 is 16 amino acids. Germline V gives CDR1 SGHRS, CDR2 YFSETQ.

The V call is TRBV20-1, the J call TRBJ2-7; unclear D gene. Germline assignment: CDR1 DFQATT and CDR2 SNEGSKA (reference sequence). Trimming removed 3 bases at V and 4 bases at J, with 16 bases between. CDR3 length: 14 amino acids. In DNA, the CDR3 is TGCAGTGCTAGCCCTGACGGGCCCGGGTACGAGCAGTACTTC. Amino acids: CSASPDGPGYEQYF.

The table lists this clonotype with a few counts. The chain employs TRBV20-1 and TRBJ2-1; TRBD1 is a possible D gene (5 bases). The CDR3 totals 15 residues. CDR1 DFQATT and CDR2 SNEGSKA come from the germline V gene (reference sequence). Trimming removed 6 bases at V and 6 bases at J, with 21 bases between. The CDR3 loop reads CSASSLWGSGNEQFF. DNA for the CDR3: TGCAGTGCCAGCTCTCTCTGGGGCTCGGGCAATGAGCAGTTCTTC.

The CDR3 loop is CASSDIAATDTQYF. DNA for the CDR3: TGTGCCAGCAGTGACATAGCGGCCACAGATACGCAGTATTTT. The chain uses TRBV2 and TRBJ2-3, with D maybe TRBD2 (6 bases). V lost 3 bases, J lost 2 bases, and 9 bases lay in between. CDR1 and CDR2 (germline): SNHLY, FYNNEI. The CDR3 has 14 amino acids.

The chain recombines TRBV28 with TRBJ1-2; TRBD1 aligns across 7 bases. The length of the CDR3 is 16 residues. The V and J ends lost 0 bases and 2 bases, in that order; junction bases with no gene match: 6. Germline CDR1 is MDHEN and CDR2 is SYDVKM. CDR3 in amino acids: CASSLWRDSFNYGYTF. In nucleotides, the CDR3 is TGTGCCAGCAGTTTATGGAGGGACAGCTTCAACTATGGCTACACCTTC.

This clonotype has just a few counts. The chain employs TRBV20-1 and TRBJ1-1; D perhaps matches TRBD1 (6 bases). Germline CDR1 reads DFQATT; CDR2 reads SNEGSKA (reference sequence). CDR3 length: 15 amino acids. The V and J ends lost 0 bases and 6 bases respectively, with 17 bases between them. As DNA, the CDR3 is TGCAGTGCTAGAGATCCCCGGGGGGCGAGGGCTGAAGCTTTCTTT. Its translation is CSARDPRGARAEAFF.

The CDR3 DNA reads TGTGCCAGCAGCGGGTCGGACAGGCATAACTATGGCTACACCTTC. Translating it yields CASSGSDRHNYGYTF. The chain uses TRBV7-9 and TRBJ1-2; 7 bases align to TRBD1. Germline assignment: CDR1 SEHNR and CDR2 FQNEAQ (reference sequence). V dropped 5 bases and J dropped 1; count of bases not matched to a gene: 7. The CDR3 contains 15 residues.

V gene TRBV11-1 combines with J gene TRBJ2-1, with D unresolved. The DNA end is more similar to TRBJ2-7, so the J call may be wrong. The CDR3 runs 15 residues. CDR1 and CDR2 (germline): SGHAT, FQDESV (reference sequence). The CDR3: CASSFRLTPYNEQYF. CDR3 DNA sequence: TGTGCCAGCAGCTTTCGACTCACCCCCTACAATGAGCAGTACTTC.

Comment on this clonotype: The limits of the CDR3 on the DNA are not certain, so only TCRdb's listed CDR3 is given. The chain is built from TRBV30 and TRBJ1-2. CDR1 and CDR2 (germline): GTSNPN, SVGIG (reference sequence). A total of 11 residues make up the CDR3, ends included. CDR3 region: CARESTYGCTF.

The chain employs TRBV5-1 and TRBJ2-4, with 14 bases identical to TRBD2. The last part of the DNA fits TRBJ2-7 better; the J call may be wrong. Germline-derived CDR1 and CDR2 are SGHRS and YFSETQ. The CDR3 contains 18 residues. The CDR3 bases are TGCGCCAGCAGCCTCGGACGGGGACTAGCGGGGGACAACTACGAGCAGTACTTC. Its protein product is CASSLGRGLAGDNYEQYF.

The chain joins TRBV27 to TRBJ2-3, with D possibly called TRBD1 or TRBD2 (6 bases each). The CDR3 consists of 15 residues. Germline lookup yields CDR1 MNHEY and CDR2 SMNVEV (reference sequence). V lost 2 bases to trimming and J lost 4 bases, with 13 bases between them. This CDR3 reads CASSLAGGGPDTQYF. DNA of the CDR3: TGTGCCAGCAGTTTAGCCGGAGGGGGGCCAGATACGCAGTATTTT.

This clonotype came up a few times. The gene calls are TRBV29-1 and TRBJ2-3; D not resolved. V lost 7 bases and J 0 bases, leaving 8 bases between the germline ends. This CDR3 has 12 amino acids. From germline, CDR1 is SQVTM and CDR2 ANQGSEA. CDR3 sequence (DNA): TGCAGCGCCGAGCCAAGCACAGATACGCAGTATTTT. It yields the protein CSAEPSTDTQYF.

V and J are TRBV7-2 and TRBJ2-7, with D uncertain. The CDR3 is made up of 15 amino acids. The germline gives CDR1 SGHTA, CDR2 FQGNSA. V shed 4 bases and J shed 0 bases, with 13 bases lying between them. The DNA for the CDR3 is TGTGCCAGCAGCTCCCCACCCTGGAGCTCCTACGAGCAGTACTTC. It encodes CASSSPPWSSYEQYF. The full variable domain, with the rest looked up from reference TRBV7-2 and TRBJ2-7, is GAGVSQSPSNKVTEKGKDVELRCDPISGHTALYWYRQSLGQGLEFLIYFQGNSAPDKSGLPSDRFSAERTGGSVSTLTIQRTQQEDSAVYLCASSSPPWSSYEQYFGPGTRLTVT.

This sequence joins TRBV13 and TRBJ2-3; weak D call: TRBD2 (7 bases). CDR3 length: 16 amino acids. Per the germline V gene, CDR1 is PRHDT and CDR2 is FYEKMQ (reference sequence). Trimming took off 5 bases at V and 2 bases at J, with 17 bases between the two ends. This CDR3 is CASSLLGGGHTDTQYF. CDR3 DNA sequence: TGTGCCAGCAGCCTCCTAGGGGGGGGTCACACAGATACGCAGTATTTT.

Regarding this clonotype: Germline is not matched at one junction end, which may reflect a read error. V gene TRBV7-2 combines with J gene TRBJ2-1; the match to TRBD2 covers 7 bases. Germline-derived CDR1 and CDR2 are SGHTA and FQGNSA. The CDR3 loop spans 15 amino acids. The CDR3 reads CASSLGTSAYNERFF. The DNA for the CDR3 is TGTGCCAGCAGCTTAGGAACTAGCGCTTACAATGAGCGGTTCTTC.

The rearrangement joins TRBV29-1 to TRBJ2-7; D gene ambiguous. This CDR3 has 12 residues. The germline V gene encodes CDR1 SQVTM and CDR2 ANQGSEA. The ends were cut back, 5 bases at V and 1 base at J, with 9 bases in the middle. CDR3 protein: CSVRAPSYEQYF. Here the CDR3 DNA reads TGCAGCGTTCGAGCGCCATCCTACGAGCAGTACTTC.

This clonotype turned up a few times. V and J are TRBV9 and TRBJ2-7, with D unresolved. This CDR3 has 14 amino acids. Trimming left V 0 bases short and J 3 bases short, with 10 bases between. The germline CDR1 and CDR2 sequences are SGDLS and YYNGEE. CDR3 bases: TGTGCCAGCAGCGTAGGTGCGAATCGCTACGAGCAGTACTTC. Translating gives CASSVGANRYEQYF.

The chain joins TRBV20-1 to TRBJ1-6; TRBD1 matches at 7 bases. This CDR3 is built from 15 residues. CDR1 is DFQATT and CDR2 is SNEGSKA in the germline V gene (reference sequence). V was pared by 3 bases and J by 10 bases, with 12 bases of the junction left unmatched. CDR3 DNA: TGCAGTGCTAGCCCCCTCAGGGGGTTAAGATCACCCCTCCACTTT. Translated: CSASPLRGLRSPLHF.

This clonotype has only a few counts. The rearrangement uses TRBV12-3 or TRBV12-4 and TRBJ2-7; D ambiguous. TRBJ2-5 matches the DNA end more closely, so the J call is doubtful. The CDR3 is 14 amino acids. CDR3: CASSLASLGETQYF. The CDR3 nucleotides are TGTGCCAGCAGTTTAGCGTCCTTAGGAGAGACCCAGTACTTC.

V is TRBV15 and J is TRBJ2-4, with D perhaps matching TRBD1 (6 bases). Germline V gives CDR1 LNHNV, CDR2 YYDKDF (reference sequence). The CDR3 spans 14 residues. V was trimmed by 8 bases and J by 0 bases, leaving 11 bases between them. This CDR3 is CATARGLAKNIQYF. CDR3 nucleotides: TGTGCCACCGCCAGGGGTCTAGCCAAAAACATTCAGTACTTC.

The rearrangement uses TRBV3-1 and TRBJ2-7; the D call may be TRBD1 or TRBD2 (5 bases each). Deletions cut 4 bases from V and 7 bases from J, with 17 bases between. The germline V gene encodes CDR1 LGHDT and CDR2 YNNKEL (reference sequence). This CDR3 spans 14 amino acids. CDR3 bases: TGTGCCAGCAGCCGTGGGACCCATTGGGATGAGCAGTACTTC. Protein sequence: CASSRGTHWDEQYF.

The genes are TRBV25-1 and TRBJ2-7; 10 bases align to TRBD1. The CDR3 has 15 residues. CDR1 is MGHDK, CDR2 SYGVNS, per germline. V dropped 5 bases and J dropped 5; count of bases not matched to a gene: 9. The CDR3 DNA sequence: TGTGCCAGCAGTTCCCCGGGACAGGGGCCCCACGAGCAGTACTTC. Residues: CASSSPGQGPHEQYF.

V and J are TRBV6-1 and TRBJ1-2; weak D call: TRBD1 (5 bases). Germline V gene lookup returns CDR1 MNHNS and CDR2 SASEGT. V gave up 3 bases and J gave up 4 bases, with 12 bases separating them. This CDR3 is built from 14 residues. CDR3 loop: CASSETRTLYGYTF. The CDR3, as DNA: TGTGCCAGCAGTGAGACCCGGACACTCTATGGCTACACCTTC.

The rearrangement joins TRBV20-1 to TRBJ2-1; TRBD2 matches at 7 bases. V gave up 6 bases and J gave up 4 bases; unmatched junction bases: 9. The germline CDR1 and CDR2 sequences are DFQATT and SNEGSKA (reference sequence). The CDR3 has 14 amino acids. For the CDR3, the DNA is TGCAGTGCGCTCCTAGCGGTGGTATACAATGAGCAGTTCTTC. Translating gives CSALLAVVYNEQFF.

V gene TRBV12-3 or TRBV12-4 combines with J gene TRBJ2-7; the D is unclear. Gene TRBJ2-5 matches the end of the DNA better, so the J call may be wrong. This CDR3 spans 15 amino acids. The CDR3 DNA reads as TGTGCCAGCAGTTTAGCGCCACCTTTGGGGGAGACCCAGTACTTC. The encoded protein is CASSLAPPLGETQYF.

The rearrangement links TRBV20-1 to TRBJ1-2, with a weak D call TRBD1 (5 bases). The CDR3 extends over 14 amino acids. Looked up from germline, CDR1 is DFQATT and CDR2 is SNEGSKA (reference sequence). Trimming removed 5 bases from V and 3 bases from J, with 16 bases in between. The CDR3 DNA reads TGCAGTGCTCATAAAGTCGGGGGGGACTATGGCTACACCTTC. It yields the protein CSAHKVGGDYGYTF.